What follows are 27 T cell receptor beta chains derived from one specimen sequenced in a study of blood T cell repertoires in COVID-19 (dated by TCRdb to the early 2020s). The receptor library was made with the immunoSEQ multiplex PCR assay. As stored in TCRdb, this immuneACCESS dataset retains in-frame rearrangements with V and J assigned. A fraction of the clones does not appear; measured against another copy, unresolved V genes explain less than half of the discrepancy, and the remainder lacks a known reason. For this sample there are 220,000 or so clones; around four fifths appear just once. The ten largest clones take up less than 6.5% of the sample. Sample: peripheral blood. All receptors come from a woman aged 55-70 years who had recovered from COVID-19.

This clone was recorded only once. The V gene is TRBV27, the J gene TRBJ1-2, with a tentative D call TRBD1 (6 bases). V was shortened by 5 bases and J by 3 bases, with 13 bases between the two germline ends. This CDR3 spans 14 amino acids. CDR1 is MNHEY, CDR2 SMNVEV, per germline (reference sequence). The CDR3 nucleotides are TGTGCCAGCAGTCGGGGGGGGCCCTACTATGGCTACACCTTC. It encodes CASSRGGPYYGYTF.

V and J are TRBV5-1 and TRBJ2-3; TRBD2 agrees at 11 bases. Trimming removed 2 bases from V and 0 bases from J; junction bases left unmatched: 2. The CDR3 is 16 amino acids. Per the germline V gene, CDR1 is SGHRS and CDR2 is YFSETQ. In nucleotides, the CDR3 is TGCGCCAGCAGCTTCCGACTAGCGGGGAGCACAGATACGCAGTATTTT. Translated: CASSFRLAGSTDTQYF.

This clone appeared a single time. This sequence joins TRBV7-3 and TRBJ2-2; D unclear. The CDR3 is 13 amino acids. The germline gives CDR1 SGHTA, CDR2 FQGTGA. V dropped 5 bases and J dropped 5 bases, with 9 bases sitting between them. For the CDR3, the DNA is TGTGCCAGCAGCCCGAGTCCTACCGGGGAGCTGTTTTTT. Translation: CASSPSPTGELFF.

The CDR3: CASSWPGGSTDTQYF. In DNA, the CDR3 is TGTGCCAGCAGCTGGCCAGGGGGGAGCACAGATACGCAGTATTTT. The chain carries TRBV5-6 and TRBJ2-3, with D possibly matching TRBD1 (7 bases). In germline, CDR1 is SGHDT, CDR2 YYEEEE. V was cut by 3 bases and J by 0 bases, with 11 bases left in between. The CDR3 spans 15 residues. Full variable domain (outside the CDR3, taken from reference TRBV5-6 and TRBJ2-3): DAGVTQSPTHLIKTRGQQVTLRCSPKSGHDTVSWYQQALGQGPQFIFQYYEEEERQRGNFPDRFSGHQFPNYSSELNVNALLLGDSALYLCASSWPGGSTDTQYFGPGTRLTVL.

CDR3 region: CASSDTTRVGYTF. CDR3 nucleotide sequence: TGTGCCAGCAGCGACACGACCAGGGTTGGCTACACCTTC. This chain connects TRBV5-6 to TRBJ1-2; D is possibly TRBD1 (5 bases). This CDR3 has 13 residues. With 4 bases removed from V and 7 bases from J, the gap between germline ends came to 14 bases. Germline V gene lookup returns CDR1 SGHDT and CDR2 YYEEEE.

V is TRBV15 and J is TRBJ1-1; no firm D call. Between the trimmed V and J ends, which lost 0 bases and 5 bases, there was a span of 13 bases. In germline, CDR1 is LNHNV, CDR2 YYDKDF (reference sequence). The CDR3 is 15 amino acids. The CDR3 loop is CATSRDPNPRTEAFF. CDR3 nucleotides: TGTGCCACCAGCAGAGATCCCAACCCGAGAACTGAAGCTTTCTTT.

In DNA form, the CDR3 reads TGTGCCAGCAGTTACGTTAGTAGTCTTGTCTACACCTTC. Its protein is CASSYVSSLVYTF. The rearrangement uses TRBV6-5 and TRBJ1-2; D remains ambiguous. The CDR3 is made up of 13 amino acids. The germline gives CDR1 MNHEY, CDR2 SVGAGI. V was clipped by 2 bases and J by 10 bases, with 14 bases between them.

This clone showed up just once. This chain joins TRBV27 and TRBJ1-1; TRBD1 aligns across 7 bases. V lost 0 bases to trimming and J lost 10 bases; unmatched junction nucleotides: 8. The V gene's germline CDR1 is MNHEY and CDR2 SMNVEV (reference sequence). The length of the CDR3 is 14 residues. For the CDR3, the DNA is TGTGCCAGCAGTTTATCAGGGGGCGGACTTACAGCTTTCTTT. Translating gives CASSLSGGGLTAFF.

The rearrangement joins TRBV14 to TRBJ2-7; 7 bases align to TRBD2. The CDR3 covers 15 residues. The germline gives CDR1 SGHDN, CDR2 FVKESK. Trimming cost V 5 bases and J 2 bases; bases outside gene matches: 9. The CDR3 sequence: CASSISGATPYEQYF. The CDR3 DNA sequence: TGTGCCAGCAGCATAAGCGGGGCCACACCCTACGAGCAGTACTTC.

J is TRBJ1-2 and V is TRBV11-1; D not certain. CDR3 length equals 15 residues. From germline, CDR1 is SGHAT and CDR2 FQDESV (reference sequence). V was cut by 0 bases and J by 2 bases, with 10 bases left in between. The CDR3 region has the DNA TGTGCCAGCAGCTTAGCGGGAGTTGAGAACTATGGCTACACCTTC. Translation gives CASSLAGVENYGYTF.

The chain links TRBV6-4 to TRBJ2-1; 8 bases map to TRBD1. The CDR3 runs 12 residues. J gave up 12 bases and V 2 bases, and 3 bases lay outside the gene matches. Germline V gene data show CDR1 as MRHNA and CDR2 as SNTAGT. The CDR3 loop is CASSDRQGRQFF. CDR3 sequence (DNA): TGTGCCAGCAGTGACCGACAGGGGAGGCAGTTCTTC.

This clone was observed a handful of times. The V call is TRBV5-1, the J call TRBJ2-1, with a tentative D call TRBD2 (6 bases). The germline V gene encodes CDR1 SGHRS and CDR2 YFSETQ. This CDR3 contains 13 residues. The V end was cut by 5 bases, the J end by 12 bases, with 18 bases between. The CDR3 sequence is CASRQPPGAAQFF. The CDR3 coding sequence is TGCGCCAGCAGGCAACCGCCGGGAGCAGCGCAGTTCTTC. The full variable domain, with the rest looked up from reference TRBV5-1 and TRBJ2-1, is KAGVTQTPRYLIKTRGQQVTLSCSPISGHRSVSWYQQTPGQGLQFLFEYFSETQRNKGNFPGRFSGRQFSNSRSEMNVSTLELGDSALYLCASRQPPGAAQFFGPGTRLTVL.

Of note for this clone: Other DNA sequences in this sample translate to the same CDR3. This chain uses TRBV27 with TRBJ1-5; D gene unclear. V lost 2 bases and J 8 bases, leaving 7 bases between the germline ends. Germline lookup yields CDR1 MNHEY and CDR2 SMNVEV (reference sequence). The CDR3 is made up of 12 amino acids. The CDR3 nucleotides read TGTGCCAGCAGTTTAATCGGGGAGCCCCAGCATTTT. This sequence encodes CASSLIGEPQHF.

V gene TRBV7-8 combines with J gene TRBJ2-7; 7 nucleotides agree with TRBD1. This CDR3 has 14 residues. V lost 5 bases to trimming and J lost 5 bases; unmatched junction nucleotides: 9. In germline, CDR1 is SGHVS, CDR2 FQNEAQ. The CDR3 DNA sequence: TGTGCCAGCAGCCGACCACAGGGGTACCACGAGCAGTACTTC. Amino acid sequence: CASSRPQGYHEQYF.

The J gene is TRBJ2-7, the V gene TRBV7-6; TRBD2 aligns across 7 bases. This CDR3 spans 16 amino acids. Germline CDR1 is SGHVS and CDR2 is FNYEAQ. Trimming removed 3 bases from V and 0 bases from J; junction bases left unmatched: 8. CDR3 bases: TGTGCCAGCAGCTTGGACGGGGGGACGAGCTCCTACGAGCAGTACTTC. This translates into CASSLDGGTSSYEQYF.

The table lists this clone with a few counts. The chain is built from TRBV21-1 and TRBJ1-5. TRBV21-1 has pseudogene status. The CDR3 runs 15 residues. CDR3: CASSKALDGGQPQHF. The CDR3 DNA follows: TGTGCCAGCAGCAAAGCCCTGGACGGGGGTCAGCCCCAGCATTTT.

The chain joins TRBV29-1 to TRBJ2-1; TRBD2 might be the D (5 bases). CDR1 SQVTM and CDR2 ANQGSEA come from the germline V gene. Trimming shortened V by 0 bases and J by 7 bases, and 16 bases separated the two germline ends. There are 15 residues in the CDR3. The CDR3 DNA reads TGCAGCGTTGAAGATCGAGGAGACGGAGGAAATGAGCAGTTCTTC. Residues: CSVEDRGDGGNEQFF.

The chain carries TRBV18 and TRBJ2-2; D call uncertain. The CDR3 runs to 16 residues. Trimming left V 0 bases short and J 0 bases short, with 8 bases between. The V gene's germline CDR1 is KGHSH and CDR2 LQKENI. The CDR3 spells CASSPPSRANTGELFF. The CDR3 DNA reads TGTGCCAGCTCACCACCTTCGAGAGCGAACACCGGGGAGCTGTTTTTT.

V usage is TRBV19 and J usage is TRBJ2-5, with 9 positions matching TRBD1. The CDR3 extends over 19 amino acids. With 2 bases clipped from V and 0 bases from J, the junction kept 13 bases outside the gene matches. The V gene's germline CDR1 is LNHDA and CDR2 SQIVND (reference sequence). CDR3 nucleotides: TGTGCCAGTAGTATAATCGGGACAGGGTACGGACCATACCAAGAGACCCAGTACTTC. Its protein product is CASSIIGTGYGPYQETQYF.

The chain carries TRBV2 and TRBJ2-7; perhaps TRBD1 as D (6 bases). Germline CDR1 is SNHLY and CDR2 is FYNNEI. V gave up 8 bases and J gave up 3 bases, with 17 bases separating them. The CDR3 has 14 amino acids. CDR3 bases: TGTGCCAGCGATAGGGACACACGATTCTACGAGCAGTACTTC. Amino acid sequence: CASDRDTRFYEQYF.

The chain has TRBV18 and TRBJ2-3, with D possibly TRBD1 on 6 matching bases. The germline V and J ends were trimmed by 4 bases and 2 bases, with 19 bases remaining between them. Germline V gene sequence: CDR1 KGHSH, CDR2 LQKENI. The CDR3 runs to 17 residues. CDR3 loop: CASSLPPGAPPTDTQYF. Here the CDR3 DNA reads TGTGCCAGCTCACTCCCCCCAGGGGCGCCCCCCACAGATACGCAGTATTTT.

The chain links TRBV7-2 to TRBJ2-7; tentatively, D is TRBD1 (6 bases). V dropped 5 bases and J dropped 3 bases, with 17 bases sitting between them. CDR1 and CDR2 from the germline V gene are SGHTA and FQGNSA. The CDR3 consists of 15 residues. Here the CDR3 reads CASSVRAGVIYEQYF. The DNA for the CDR3 is TGTGCCAGCAGCGTCCGGGCAGGGGTAATCTACGAGCAGTACTTC.

This rearrangement joins TRBV3-1 (or the pseudogene TRBV3-2) to TRBJ1-2, with a weak D call TRBD1 (6 bases). The V gene lost 3 bases and the J gene lost 7 bases, with 18 bases spanning the gap. The CDR3 loop spans 15 amino acids. CDR1 and CDR2 from the germline V gene are LGHDT and YNNKEL (reference sequence). CDR3 DNA sequence: TGTGCCAGCAGCCAGTCCCAAACAGGGCTCTCTGGCTACACCTTC. It encodes CASSQSQTGLSGYTF.

CDR3 nucleotides: TGTGCCAGCAGCTCAAGCGGGGGGGCAGGCTATGAGCAGTTCTTC. Its protein is CASSSSGGAGYEQFF. The chain recombines TRBV7-9 with TRBJ2-1; 10 bases map to TRBD2. The V gene's germline CDR1 is SEHNR and CDR2 FQNEAQ (reference sequence). The V segment lost 4 bases and the J segment 8 bases; nucleotides outside the gene matches: 8. The CDR3 runs to 15 residues. Full variable domain (rest looked up from reference TRBV7-9 and TRBJ2-1): DTGVSQNPRHKITKRGQNVTFRCDPISEHNRLYWYRQTLGQGPEFLTYFQNEAQLEKSRLLSDRFSAERPKGSFSTLEIQRTEQGDSAMYLCASSSSGGAGYEQFFGPGTRLTVL.

CDR3 nucleotides: TGTGCCAGCAGCTTGTGGCAGGGGGGAGGTGAGCAGTACTTC. It yields the protein CASSLWQGGGEQYF. J is TRBJ2-7 and V is TRBV5-5, with D perhaps matching TRBD1 (7 bases). The ends were cut back, 1 base at V and 7 bases at J, with 15 bases in the middle. The CDR3 is 14 residues long. The germline gives CDR1 SGHKS, CDR2 YYEKEE (reference sequence). Based on the CDR3 plus reference TRBV5-5 and TRBJ2-7, the full variable domain is DAGVTQSPTHLIKTRGQQVTLRCSPISGHKSVSWYQQVLGQGPQFIFQYYEKEERGRGNFPDRFSARQFPNYSSELNVNALLLGDSALYLCASSLWQGGGEQYFGPGTRLTVT.

The V and J genes are TRBV6-5 and TRBJ2-7; possible D gene TRBD1, 5 bases. This CDR3 has 11 amino acids. The V end was cut by 9 bases, the J end by 2 bases, with 8 bases between. Germline V gene sequence: CDR1 MNHEY, CDR2 SVGAGI. The DNA for the CDR3 is TGTGCCAGTGACAGACCCTACGAGCAGTACTTC. This gives the protein CASDRPYEQYF.

This sequence joins TRBV7-3 and TRBJ2-5; possibly TRBD1 for D (5 bases). The CDR3 totals 15 residues. Trimming took 2 bases from V and 1 from J, leaving 11 bases between them. CDR1 and CDR2 from the germline V gene are SGHTA and FQGTGA. CDR3 sequence reads: CASSLFQGTQETQYF. CDR3 DNA: TGTGCCAGCAGCTTATTCCAGGGAACCCAAGAGACCCAGTACTTC. The full variable domain, rest sourced from reference TRBV7-3 and TRBJ2-5, is GAGVSQTPSNKVTEKGKYVELRCDPISGHTALYWYRQSLGQGPEFLIYFQGTGAADDSGLPNDRFFAVRPEGSVSTLKIQRTERGDSAVYLCASSLFQGTQETQYFGPGTRLLVL.